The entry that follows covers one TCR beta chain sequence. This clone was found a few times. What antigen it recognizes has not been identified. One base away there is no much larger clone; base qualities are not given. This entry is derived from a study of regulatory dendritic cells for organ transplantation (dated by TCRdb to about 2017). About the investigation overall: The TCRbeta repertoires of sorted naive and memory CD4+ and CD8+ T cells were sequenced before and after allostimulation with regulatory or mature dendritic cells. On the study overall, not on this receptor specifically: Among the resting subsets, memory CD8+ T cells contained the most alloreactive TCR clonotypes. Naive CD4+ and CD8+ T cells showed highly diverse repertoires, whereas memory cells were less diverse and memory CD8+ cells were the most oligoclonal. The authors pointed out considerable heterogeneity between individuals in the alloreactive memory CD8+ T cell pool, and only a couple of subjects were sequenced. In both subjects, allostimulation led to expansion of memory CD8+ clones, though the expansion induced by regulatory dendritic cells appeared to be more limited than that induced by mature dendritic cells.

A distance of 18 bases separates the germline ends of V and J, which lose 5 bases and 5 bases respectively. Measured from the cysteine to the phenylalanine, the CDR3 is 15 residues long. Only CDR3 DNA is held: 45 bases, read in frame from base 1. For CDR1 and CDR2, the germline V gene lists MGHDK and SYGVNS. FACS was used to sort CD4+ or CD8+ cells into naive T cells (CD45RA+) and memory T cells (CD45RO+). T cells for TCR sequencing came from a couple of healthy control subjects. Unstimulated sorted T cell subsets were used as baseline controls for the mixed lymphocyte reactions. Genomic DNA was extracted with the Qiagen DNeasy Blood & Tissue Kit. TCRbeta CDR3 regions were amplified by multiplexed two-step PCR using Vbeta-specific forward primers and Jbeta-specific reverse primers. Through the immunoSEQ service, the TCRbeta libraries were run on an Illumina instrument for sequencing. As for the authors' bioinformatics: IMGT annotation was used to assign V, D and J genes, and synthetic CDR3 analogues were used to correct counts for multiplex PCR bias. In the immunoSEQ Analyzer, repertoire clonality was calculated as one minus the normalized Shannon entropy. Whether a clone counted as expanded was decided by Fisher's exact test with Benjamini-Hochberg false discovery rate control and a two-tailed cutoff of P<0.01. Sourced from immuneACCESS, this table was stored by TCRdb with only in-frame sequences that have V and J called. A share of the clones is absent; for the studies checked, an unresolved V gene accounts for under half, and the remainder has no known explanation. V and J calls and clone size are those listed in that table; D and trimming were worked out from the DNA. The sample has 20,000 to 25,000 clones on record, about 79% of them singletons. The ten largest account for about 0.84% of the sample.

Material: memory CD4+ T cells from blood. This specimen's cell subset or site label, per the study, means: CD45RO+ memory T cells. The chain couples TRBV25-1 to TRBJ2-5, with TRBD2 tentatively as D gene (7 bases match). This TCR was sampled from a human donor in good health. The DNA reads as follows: TGTGCCAGCAGTCCCGGGGGGCAGGGAGGGGAGACCCAGTACTTC. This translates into CASSPGGQGGETQYF.